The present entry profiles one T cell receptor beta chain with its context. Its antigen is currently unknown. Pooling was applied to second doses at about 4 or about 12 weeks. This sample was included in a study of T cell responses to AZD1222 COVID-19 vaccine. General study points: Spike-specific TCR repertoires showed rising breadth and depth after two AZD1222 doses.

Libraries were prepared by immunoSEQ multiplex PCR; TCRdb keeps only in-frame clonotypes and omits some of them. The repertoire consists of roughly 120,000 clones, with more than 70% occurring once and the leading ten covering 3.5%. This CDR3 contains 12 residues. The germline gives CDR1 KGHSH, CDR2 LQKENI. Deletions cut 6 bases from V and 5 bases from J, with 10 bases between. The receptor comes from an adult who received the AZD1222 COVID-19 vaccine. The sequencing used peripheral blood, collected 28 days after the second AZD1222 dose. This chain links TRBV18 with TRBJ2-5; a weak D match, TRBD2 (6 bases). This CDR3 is CASSEGRETQYF. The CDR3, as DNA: TGTGCCAGCTCGGAGGGACGGGAGACCCAGTACTTC.